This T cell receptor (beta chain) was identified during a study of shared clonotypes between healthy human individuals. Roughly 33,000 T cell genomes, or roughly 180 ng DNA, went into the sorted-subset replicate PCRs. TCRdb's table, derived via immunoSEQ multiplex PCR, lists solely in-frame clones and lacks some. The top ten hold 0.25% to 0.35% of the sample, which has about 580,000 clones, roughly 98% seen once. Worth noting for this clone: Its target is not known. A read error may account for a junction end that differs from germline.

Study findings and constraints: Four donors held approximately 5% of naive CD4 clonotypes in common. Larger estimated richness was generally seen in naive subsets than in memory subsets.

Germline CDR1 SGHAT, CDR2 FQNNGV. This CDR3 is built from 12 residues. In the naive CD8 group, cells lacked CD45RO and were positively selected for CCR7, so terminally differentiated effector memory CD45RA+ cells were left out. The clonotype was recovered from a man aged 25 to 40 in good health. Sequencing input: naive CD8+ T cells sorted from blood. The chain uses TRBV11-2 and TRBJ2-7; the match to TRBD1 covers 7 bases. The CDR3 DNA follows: TGTGCCAGCACCTTAGGGGGCAGGGACCAGTACTTC. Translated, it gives CASTLGGRDQYF.